This TCR beta chain was sequenced during a study of T-cell memory formation after mild COVID-19. TCRdb used MiXCR to reprocess the 5' RACE reads, holding one entry per CDR3 protein. The data show some 300,000 distinct CDR3 sequences, with approximately 19% seen just once and 20% to 25% held by the top ten. As regards this clonotype: Its target is unknown.

This CDR3 has 13 residues. Germline V lookup: CDR1 LGHNA, CDR2 YNFKEQ. V was shortened by 0 bases and J by 9 bases, with 10 bases between the two germline ends. The study, taken as a whole, reports: Confirmation of SARS-CoV-2 specificity was lacking for second-wave clones peaking day 37. There was a balanced CD4/CD8 profile in clones contracting day 15 to 85, and later expanders leaned CD4+. Chiefly within CM and EM were the contracting CD4+ clones; CD8+ ones were within EMRA. Some SARS-CoV-2-responding clones were already detected in memory before infection.

The chain uses TRBV4-2 and TRBJ2-3, with a tentative D call TRBD2 (6 bases). Sequenced sample: PBMCs or a T cell subset sorted from them (not recorded which). The TCR originated in a man between 18 and 29 years old who had mild COVID-19 (a few samples of this study predate the infection). Cell type and time point are not known. CDR3 in amino acids: CASSQDAAGTQYF. In DNA form, the CDR3 reads TGTGCCAGCAGCCAAGATGCGGCGGGAACGCAGTATTTT.